The following is a T cell receptor (beta chain) sequence with its context. The antigen is not known. The data were taken from a study of B cell selection in AIRE deficiency. Study-level findings and limits: Around 33% of healthy-shared Treg sequences were found among patient Tconv cells.

Sorting defined conventional CD4 T cells as CD4+CD127+. The protocol was immunoSEQ multiplex PCR, while the TCRdb copy is restricted to in-frame clones and leaves out a portion. This sample has some 24,000 clones; 95% to 96% occur once, and the top ten carry 0.15% to 0.2%. This CDR3 spans 16 amino acids. This receptor was identified in a human donor in good health. The genes are TRBV21-1 and TRBJ2-3; TRBD2 reflects the table's D call only, with no check against the DNA. TRBV21-1 represents a pseudogene. The material sequenced was CD4+CD127+ conventional T cells sorted from PBMCs. The CDR3 is CASRSGGRRLTDTQYF. In nucleotides, the CDR3 is TGTGCCAGTAGGTCCGGAGGCAGGCGGTTGACAGATACGCAGTATTTT.